Listed below are T cell receptor beta chains from one sample, sequenced in a study of brain T cells in children with intractable seizures. The method was immunoSEQ multiplex PCR; TCRdb's version includes in-frame clones alone and lacks a portion of them. The sample includes a few hundred thousand clones, 93% of them seen just once. The sample was peripheral blood, taken approximately 5 months after surgery. The origin of the receptors is a boy in the first two years of life with tuberous sclerosis and intractable seizures. Each CDR3 is given with its conserved first and last residue. A D gene is named only where the DNA matches it firmly. A row's size may be missing; if present it is once, few, many or a size class.

abundance: NA; j_gene: TRBJ2-2; v_gene: TRBV10-1; d_gene: TRBD1; CDR3aa: CASSARTGDTGELFF; CDR3nt: TGCGCCAGCAGCGCCCGGACAGGGGATACCGGGGAGCTGTTTTTT
abundance: NA; j_gene: TRBJ2-2; v_gene: TRBV30; d_gene: NA; CDR3aa: CAWSLIGEGELFF; CDR3nt: TGTGCCTGGTCTCTGATAGGGGAGGGGGAGCTGTTTTTT
abundance: NA; j_gene: TRBJ1-1; v_gene: TRBV6-1; d_gene: NA; CDR3aa: CASSGLLTEMNTEAFF; CDR3nt: TGTGCCAGCAGTGGACTGCTAACAGAGATGAACACTGAAGCTTTCTTT
abundance: NA; j_gene: TRBJ2-5; v_gene: TRBV27; d_gene: TRBD2; CDR3aa: CASSLFASGIETQYF; CDR3nt: TGTGCCAGCAGTTTATTTGCTAGCGGGATTGAGACCCAGTACTTC
abundance: NA; j_gene: TRBJ2-5; v_gene: TRBV7-2; d_gene: NA; CDR3aa: CASSYTEVRAQYF; CDR3nt: TGTGCCAGCAGCTATACAGAGGTTAGGGCCCAGTACTTC
abundance: NA; j_gene: TRBJ2-3; v_gene: TRBV9; d_gene: NA; CDR3aa: CASSITGTGADTQYF; CDR3nt: TGTGCCAGCAGCATTACCGGGACCGGGGCCGATACGCAGTATTTT
abundance: once; j_gene: TRBJ1-1; v_gene: TRBV6-5; d_gene: TRBD1; CDR3aa: CASSLDRGNTEAFF; CDR3nt: TGTGCCAGCAGCCTTGACAGGGGGAACACTGAAGCTTTCTTT
abundance: NA; j_gene: TRBJ2-6; v_gene: TRBV20-1; d_gene: NA; CDR3aa: CSARPGNVLTF; CDR3nt: TGCAGTGCTAGACCTGGGAACGTCCTGACTTTC
abundance: NA; j_gene: TRBJ1-2; v_gene: TRBV29-1; d_gene: NA; CDR3aa: CSVPDYGYTF; CDR3nt: TGCAGCGTTCCTGACTATGGCTACACCTTC
abundance: NA; j_gene: TRBJ2-7; v_gene: TRBV30; d_gene: NA; CDR3aa: CAWTPGVTYEQYF; CDR3nt: TGTGCCTGGACCCCTGGGGTGACCTACGAGCAGTACTTC
abundance: NA; j_gene: TRBJ1-1; v_gene: TRBV7-2; d_gene: NA; CDR3aa: CASSLGGRQVGLAAFF; CDR3nt: TGTGCCAGCAGCTTAGGGGGACGACAGGTTGGGTTGGCAGCTTTCTTT
abundance: NA; j_gene: TRBJ2-5; v_gene: TRBV7-2; d_gene: NA; CDR3aa: CASSLETAQETQYF; CDR3nt: TGTGCCAGCAGCTTGGAAACGGCCCAAGAGACCCAGTACTTC
abundance: NA; j_gene: TRBJ2-2; v_gene: TRBV6-5; d_gene: NA; CDR3aa: CASSPNSGAGELFF; CDR3nt: TGTGCCAGCAGCCCCAACTCAGGGGCCGGGGAGCTGTTTTTT
abundance: NA; j_gene: TRBJ2-2; v_gene: TRBV6-6; d_gene: TRBD2; CDR3aa: CASQLAGVPGELFF; CDR3nt: TGTGCCAGCCAACTAGCGGGAGTTCCCGGGGAGCTGTTTTTT
abundance: NA; j_gene: TRBJ2-3; v_gene: TRBV7-3; d_gene: TRBD1; CDR3aa: CASSPGQATDTQYF; CDR3nt: TGTGCCAGCAGCCCAGGACAGGCCACAGATACGCAGTATTTT
abundance: NA; j_gene: TRBJ1-1; v_gene: TRBV18; d_gene: NA; CDR3aa: CASSPLDGLNTEAFF; CDR3nt: TGTGCCAGCTCACCGCTTGACGGCTTGAACACTGAAGCTTTCTTT